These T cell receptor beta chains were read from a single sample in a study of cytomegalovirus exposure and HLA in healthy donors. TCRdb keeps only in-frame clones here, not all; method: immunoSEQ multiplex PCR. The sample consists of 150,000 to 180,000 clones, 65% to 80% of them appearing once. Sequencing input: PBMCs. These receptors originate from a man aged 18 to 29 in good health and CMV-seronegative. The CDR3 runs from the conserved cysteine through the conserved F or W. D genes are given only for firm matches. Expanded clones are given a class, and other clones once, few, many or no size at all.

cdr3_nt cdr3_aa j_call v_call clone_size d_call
TGTGCCAGCAGTTTTGGGAGGGTCAATCAGCCCCAGCATTTT CASSFGRVNQPQHF TRBJ1-5 TRBV27 . .
TGTGCCAGCAGCTTCCTCATCCTGACAGGGGGCAGTGCCGGGGAGCTGTTTTTT CASSFLILTGGSAGELFF TRBJ2-2 TRBV7-2 few TRBD1
TGTGCCAGCAGCTTCAGGGGTTATAATTCACCCCTCCACTTT CASSFRGYNSPLHF TRBJ1-6 TRBV5-6 . .
TGTGCCAGCAGCGAACTAGCGGGGGGGCGTAATGAGCAGTTCTTC CASSELAGGRNEQFF TRBJ2-1 TRBV6-4 . TRBD2
TGCGCCAGCAGACCGACAGGGAACACTGAAGCTTTCTTT CASRPTGNTEAFF TRBJ1-1 TRBV10-2 . .
TGTGCCAGCACCCGGGGACAGGGCGAAGCAGATACGCAGTATTTT CASTRGQGEADTQYF TRBJ2-3 TRBV6-1 . TRBD1
TGTGCCACCAGCAGAGAGGGGGAGATTAGGTTGGGACAGTATGGAAACACCATATATTTT CATSREGEIRLGQYGNTIYF TRBJ1-3 TRBV15 . TRBD1
TGTGCCAGCAGCCAAGACTCTTGGAAGGGGGATACGCAGTATTTT CASSQDSWKGDTQYF TRBJ2-3 TRBV14 . .
TGTGCCAGCAGCTTGAGGCAGGGTCATACTGAAGCTTTCTTT CASSLRQGHTEAFF TRBJ1-1 TRBV5-4 few .
TGTGCCAGCAGCTTAGCGGGGGTTTCCAATGAGCAGTTCTTC CASSLAGVSNEQFF TRBJ2-1 TRBV5-8 . TRBD2
TGTGCCTGGAGTAACGTCGGAGTAGCGGGGGGCCTAAGCTCCTACGAGCAGTACTTC CAWSNVGVAGGLSSYEQYF TRBJ2-7 TRBV30 . TRBD2
TGTGCCAGCATGGCCTCTGGGGCCAACGTCCTGACTTTC CASMASGANVLTF TRBJ2-6 TRBV27 . .
TGTGCCATCAGTCTGACAGGCCCCTCAAGGCATGAAAAACTGTTTTTT CAISLTGPSRHEKLFF TRBJ1-4 TRBV10-3 . .
TGTGCCAGCAGCCCCGGGGGGGGGCTAAGTGAAAAACTGTTTTTT CASSPGGGLSEKLFF TRBJ1-4 TRBV5-4 . .
TGTGCCACCCAAGGGACTAGCGGACAAGAGACCCAGTACTTC CATQGTSGQETQYF TRBJ2-5 TRBV15 . TRBD2
TGTGCCAGCAGTTACCGGACAGGGGACACCTACGAGCAGTACTTC CASSYRTGDTYEQYF TRBJ2-7 TRBV6-5 . TRBD1
TGTGCCAGCTCACCTCGTCCGATAGCGGGGGGGCCCCAAGAGACCCAGTACTTC CASSPRPIAGGPQETQYF TRBJ2-5 TRBV18 . TRBD2
TGTGCCAGCAGCAAGGGAGGGAAATACCAAGAGACCCAGTACTTC CASSKGGKYQETQYF TRBJ2-5 TRBV11-3 . TRBD2
TGTGCCAGCAGTGAAAGAGGGCAGGGGCGGGGGGGGAGGTATTTT CASSERGQGRGGRYF TRBJ2-3 TRBV6-1 . TRBD2
TGTGCCAGCAGTCCTGGGACAGGGCCCAACACTGAAGCTTTCTTT CASSPGTGPNTEAFF TRBJ1-1 TRBV28 once TRBD1
TGTGCCAGCAGCGTCCGGGTGGAGAACACTGAAGCTTTCTTT CASSVRVENTEAFF TRBJ1-1 TRBV9 . .
TGTGCCAGCAGCGTTCTCTCGGGACAGGGGCCGGGTGAGCAGTTCTTC CASSVLSGQGPGEQFF TRBJ2-1 TRBV9 . TRBD1
TGTGCCAGCAGGACTTCGGGACAGAGGACCGGGGAGCTGTTTTTT CASRTSGQRTGELFF TRBJ2-2 TRBV6-5 . TRBD1
TGCGCCAGCAGCACGGGACACGGAGCCGAAAAACTGTTTTTT CASSTGHGAEKLFF TRBJ1-4 TRBV5-1 . .
TGCGCCAGCAGCCATGGCGGACTTAATCTATCCTACAATGGGCAGTTCTTC CASSHGGLNLSYNGQFF TRBJ2-1 TRBV4-1 . .
TGTGCCAGCTCACCCGGGACTAGCGGACCTTACAATGAGCAGTTCTTC CASSPGTSGPYNEQFF TRBJ2-1 TRBV18 few TRBD2
TGTGCCAGCGAAGGAGGCCGGGAGCTGTTTTTT CASEGGRELFF TRBJ2-2 TRBV7-9 . .